This TCR beta chain derives from a study of blood T cell repertoires in COVID-19. Germline CDR1 and CDR2: SGHRS and YFSETQ. V dropped 2 bases and J dropped 7; count of bases not matched to a gene: 3. The CDR3 spans 13 residues. Seattle participants joined during active infection and were tracked over time. A few counts support this clone. Here immunoSEQ multiplex PCR was the method, and the copy in TCRdb shows in-frame clones only, minus some. Of 50,000 or so clones in the sample, 93% were seen once. Input material: peripheral blood. The rearrangement joins TRBV5-1 to TRBJ1-2, with 9 bases fitting TRBD1. This TCR was sampled from a man in his sixties with COVID-19, enrolled during active disease. The CDR3 sequence is CASSLQGAVGYTF. The CDR3 DNA reads TGCGCCAGCAGCTTACAGGGGGCGGTTGGCTACACCTTC.